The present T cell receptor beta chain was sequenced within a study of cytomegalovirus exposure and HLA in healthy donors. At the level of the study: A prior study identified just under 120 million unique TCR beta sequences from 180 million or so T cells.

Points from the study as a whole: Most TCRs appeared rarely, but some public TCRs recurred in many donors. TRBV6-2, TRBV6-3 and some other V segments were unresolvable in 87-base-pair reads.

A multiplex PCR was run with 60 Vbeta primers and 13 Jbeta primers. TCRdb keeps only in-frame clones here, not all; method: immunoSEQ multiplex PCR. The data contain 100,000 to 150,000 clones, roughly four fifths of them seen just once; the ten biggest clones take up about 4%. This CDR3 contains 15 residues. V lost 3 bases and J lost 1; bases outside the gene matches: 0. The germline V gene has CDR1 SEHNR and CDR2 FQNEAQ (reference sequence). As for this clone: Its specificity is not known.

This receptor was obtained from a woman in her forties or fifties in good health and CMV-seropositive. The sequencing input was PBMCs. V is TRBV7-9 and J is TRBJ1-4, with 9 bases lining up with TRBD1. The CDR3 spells CASSLGQGTNEKLFF. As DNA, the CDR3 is TGTGCCAGCAGCTTGGGACAGGGAACTAATGAAAAACTGTTTTTT.